Below, 26 T cell receptor beta chains from the same sample are listed, as sequenced in a study of T cell responses to AZD1222 COVID-19 vaccine. TCRdb's copy holds only in-frame clones and misses some; the assay was immunoSEQ multiplex PCR. The table shows approximately 84,000 clones, with around nine tenths occurring only once. The sample in question was peripheral blood, obtained on day 0 of AZD1222 vaccination. The receptors here all came from an adult in good health.

The gene calls are TRBV3-1 (or the pseudogene TRBV3-2) and TRBJ2-2; D is perhaps TRBD1 (6 bases). The V gene lost 1 base and the J gene lost 3 bases, with 12 bases spanning the gap. CDR3 length: 16 amino acids. Germline values: CDR1 LGHDT, CDR2 YNNKEL (reference sequence). CDR3 bases: TGTGCCAGCAGCCAAGCTGGGAAGGGGGACACCGGGGAGCTGTTTTTT. It codes for CASSQAGKGDTGELFF.

Here the CDR3 DNA reads TGTGCCAGCAGTGAATACAGGGACACTGAAGCTTTCTTT. It translates to CASSEYRDTEAFF. V gene TRBV25-1 combines with J gene TRBJ1-1; D may be TRBD1 (5 bases). CDR1 is MGHDK, CDR2 SYGVNS, per germline. The CDR3 runs to 13 residues. V lost 0 bases and J 3 bases, leaving 5 bases between the germline ends.

The chain has TRBV2 and TRBJ2-7; D uncertain. The germline CDR1 and CDR2 sequences are SNHLY and FYNNEI. The germline V and J ends were trimmed by 6 bases and 5 bases, with 5 bases remaining between them. The CDR3 consists of 10 residues. CDR3 amino acids: CASSRDEQYF. CDR3 nucleotides: TGTGCCAGCAGCAGAGACGAGCAGTACTTC.

The V call is TRBV10-3, the J call TRBJ2-3; possible D gene TRBD2, 5 bases. The CDR3 is made up of 16 amino acids. CDR1 and CDR2 (germline): ENHRY, SYGVKD. The V end lost 7 bases, the J end lost 4 bases, and 21 bases lay between the germline ends. Here the CDR3 DNA reads TGTGCCATCAAAGGAGTTCGGGGAGAGGGAGCAGATACGCAGTATTTT. Translating it yields CAIKGVRGEGADTQYF.

This chain links TRBV3-1 (or the pseudogene TRBV3-2) with TRBJ2-1; 9 bases are a match to TRBD2. CDR1 is LGHDT and CDR2 is YNNKEL in the germline V gene (reference sequence). CDR3 size: 14 residues. V was pared by 4 bases and J by 8 bases, with 6 bases of the junction left unmatched. CDR3 sequence: CASSLAGVGDEQFF. CDR3 sequence (DNA): TGTGCCAGCAGCCTAGCGGGGGTAGGGGATGAGCAGTTCTTC.

The gene calls are TRBV7-3 and TRBJ2-1; 9 bases fit TRBD2. The CDR3 runs 15 residues. CDR1 and CDR2 from the germline V gene are SGHTA and FQGTGA. Unmatched junction bases numbered 7, after V lost 2 bases and J lost 8 bases. Written as DNA, the CDR3 is TGTGCCAGCAGCTTATTAGCGGGAGAGGTAGATGAGCAGTTCTTC. Amino acids: CASSLLAGEVDEQFF.

The gene calls are TRBV5-3 and TRBJ2-7; D possibly corresponds to TRBD2 (5 bases). TRBV5-3 is treated as an ORF (open reading frame) with a function not yet certain. V was shortened by 3 bases and J by 5 bases, with 15 bases between the two germline ends. The CDR3 totals 14 residues. The CDR3 bases are TGTGCCAGAAGCTCCCGACTACCTTCTCACGAGCAGTACTTC. Amino acids: CARSSRLPSHEQYF.

The chain joins TRBV7-9 to TRBJ1-6, with D maybe TRBD1 (5 bases). The CDR3 has 14 amino acids. Germline CDR1 is SEHNR and CDR2 is FQNEAQ (reference sequence). The V end lost 3 bases, the J end lost 5 bases, and 8 bases lay between the germline ends. This CDR3 reads CASSFGADNSPLHF. The CDR3 nucleotides read TGTGCCAGCAGCTTTGGGGCTGATAATTCACCCCTCCACTTT.

The V and J genes are TRBV18 and TRBJ2-7; D perhaps matches TRBD2 (5 bases). Trimming shortened V by 0 bases and J by 7 bases, and 13 bases separated the two germline ends. The CDR3 sequence is 14 residues long. Germline V lookup: CDR1 KGHSH, CDR2 LQKENI. CDR3 region: CASSPPQAPGEQYF. CDR3 sequence (DNA): TGTGCCAGCTCACCACCGCAGGCACCGGGGGAGCAGTACTTC.

This chain uses TRBV7-6 with TRBJ2-7, with TRBD1 matching over 7 bases. CDR1 and CDR2 from the germline V gene are SGHVS and FNYEAQ. V lost 6 bases to trimming and J lost 3 bases; unmatched junction nucleotides: 11. The CDR3 length is 15 residues. CDR3 nucleotides: TGTGCCAGCAGTCTTGGACAGGTCGGTGTCTACGAGCAGTACTTC. The encoded protein is CASSLGQVGVYEQYF.

Only a few counts were recorded for this clone. The V gene is TRBV2, the J gene TRBJ1-2; 9 bases map to TRBD1. The V and J ends lost 4 bases and 8 bases, in that order; junction bases with no gene match: 5. CDR3 size: 13 residues. Germline V gives CDR1 SNHLY, CDR2 FYNNEI. The CDR3 loop is CASSGTGVGGYTF. The CDR3 DNA sequence: TGTGCCAGCAGTGGGACAGGGGTAGGCGGCTACACCTTC.

The chain employs TRBV2 and TRBJ2-4; D perhaps matches TRBD1 (6 bases). The V gene lost 3 bases and the J gene lost 0 bases, with 12 bases spanning the gap. The germline CDR1 and CDR2 sequences are SNHLY and FYNNEI. CDR3 length: 16 amino acids. The CDR3 sequence: CASSDRGIVAKNIQYF. In DNA, the CDR3 is TGTGCCAGCAGTGACAGGGGTATTGTAGCCAAAAACATTCAGTACTTC.

The V and J genes are TRBV5-1 and TRBJ2-3; TRBD2 aligns across 7 bases. The CDR3 spans 16 residues. V dropped 2 bases and J dropped 4; count of bases not matched to a gene: 10. Germline values: CDR1 SGHRS, CDR2 YFSETQ. The CDR3 protein is CASSLGAGEYPDTQYF. DNA for the CDR3: TGCGCCAGCAGCTTAGGTGCGGGAGAGTACCCAGATACGCAGTATTTT.

The CDR3 nucleotides are TGTGCCAGCAGTTTATGGGTCAGCAATGAGCAGTTCTTC. This codes for CASSLWVSNEQFF. The rearrangement uses TRBV27 and TRBJ2-1, with D hard to call. CDR1 is MNHEY, CDR2 SMNVEV, per germline (reference sequence). Deletions cut 1 base from V and 6 bases from J, with 7 bases between. This CDR3 comprises 13 residues.

The CDR3 loop reads CASSLARSYEGYTF. CDR3 DNA: TGTGCCAGCAGCTTAGCCCGGAGCTATGAAGGCTACACCTTC. The chain combines TRBV7-9 with TRBJ1-2; no clear D. V was trimmed by 0 bases and J by 8 bases, leaving 13 bases between them. Germline loops: CDR1 SEHNR, CDR2 FQNEAQ (reference sequence). The CDR3 length is 14 residues.

The chain has TRBV5-1 and TRBJ2-1; D might be TRBD1 or TRBD2, each matching 5 bases. Per the germline V gene, CDR1 is SGHRS and CDR2 is YFSETQ. This CDR3 comprises 12 residues. Trimming took 7 bases from V and 7 from J, leaving 12 bases between them. CDR3 nucleotides: TGCGCCAGCGGGGGAGTGGAAAATGAGCAGTTCTTC. It specifies CASGGVENEQFF.

The chain couples TRBV10-3 to TRBJ1-5; weak D call: TRBD1 (5 bases). V lost 2 bases, J lost 6 bases, and 11 bases lay in between. Germline values: CDR1 ENHRY, CDR2 SYGVKD. The CDR3 covers 14 residues. CDR3 in amino acids: CAISEQPRGQPQHF. The CDR3 DNA reads as TGTGCCATCAGTGAGCAACCGAGGGGTCAGCCCCAGCATTTT.

The chain carries TRBV5-1 and TRBJ1-2, with D uncertain. The CDR3 consists of 13 residues. V lost 6 bases, J lost 0 bases, and 9 bases lay in between. Germline V CDR1 and CDR2: SGHRS, YFSETQ. DNA for the CDR3: TGCGCCAGCAATGACGGGACTAACTATGGCTACACCTTC. This sequence encodes CASNDGTNYGYTF.

The chain joins TRBV6-5 to TRBJ1-1; a possible D gene is TRBD1 (5 bases). Trimming removed 5 bases from V and 4 bases from J, with 11 bases in between. This CDR3 has 13 amino acids. The germline V gene encodes CDR1 MNHEY and CDR2 SVGAGI. The DNA of the CDR3 is TGTGCCAGCAGTACCGGACATGCCACTGAAGCTTTCTTT. Translation: CASSTGHATEAFF.

This clone appeared a few times. The gene calls are TRBV6-2 or TRBV6-3 and TRBJ1-1; D is possibly TRBD1 (6 bases). V was shortened by 6 bases and J by 6 bases, with 26 bases between the two germline ends. The V gene's germline CDR1 is MNHEY and CDR2 SVGEGT. The CDR3 totals 17 residues. The CDR3 protein is CASSLIPLGSGGPEAFF. Written as DNA, the CDR3 is TGTGCCAGCAGCCTTATCCCTTTGGGGTCTGGGGGGCCTGAAGCTTTCTTT.

The chain employs TRBV14 and TRBJ1-1; no clear D gene. Germline values: CDR1 SGHDN, CDR2 FVKESK. The CDR3 spans 16 residues. Deletions cut 0 bases from V and 3 bases from J, with 14 bases between. The CDR3 sequence is CASSQEYTGGYTEAFF. The CDR3 DNA reads as TGTGCCAGCAGCCAAGAATATACGGGAGGATACACTGAAGCTTTCTTT. Variable domain in full (rest from reference TRBV14 and TRBJ1-1): EAGVTQFPSHSVIEKGQTVTLRCDPISGHDNLYWYRRVMGKEIKFLLHFVKESKQDESGMPNNRFLAERTGGTYSTLKVQPAELEDSGVYFCASSQEYTGGYTEAFFGQGTRLTVV.

On this clone itself: This CDR3 is also generated by other DNA sequences in the sample. The chain joins TRBV18 to TRBJ1-4; no clear D. The CDR3 has 13 amino acids. Per the germline V gene, CDR1 is KGHSH and CDR2 is LQKENI. V lost 1 base and J lost 3, with 3 bases in between. DNA of the CDR3: TGTGCCAGCTCACCACTCGCTAATGAAAAACTGTTTTTT. Residues: CASSPLANEKLFF.

In its sample, this clone was seen once. The chain is built from TRBV6-5 and TRBJ1-4, with 9 bases aligning to TRBD1. The CDR3 runs 16 residues. With V trimmed by 4 bases and J by 5 bases, 8 bases remained unmatched. Germline V gene sequence: CDR1 MNHEY, CDR2 SVGAGI. CDR3 DNA sequence: TGTGCCAGCAGTTCCATCCACAGGGGGCCAAATGAAAAACTGTTTTTT. Encoded protein: CASSSIHRGPNEKLFF.

This sequence joins TRBV4-3 and TRBJ1-2, with D maybe TRBD1 (5 bases). The V gene's germline CDR1 is LGHNA and CDR2 YSLEER. The CDR3 runs to 13 residues. Deletions cut 2 bases from V and 8 bases from J, with 12 bases between. This chain's CDR3 is CASSQTGAVGYTF. The CDR3 bases are TGCGCCAGCAGCCAAACTGGGGCAGTAGGCTACACCTTC.

CDR3 nucleotides: TGTGCCAGTAGTATAGATTCGGGTACCTCCTATAATTCACCCCTCCACTTT. It is translated as CASSIDSGTSYNSPLHF. The genes are TRBV19 and TRBJ1-6; D unclear. CDR1 and CDR2 from the germline V gene are LNHDA and SQIVND (reference sequence). The CDR3 runs 17 residues. V was cut by 0 bases and J by 0 bases, with 9 bases left in between.

The rearrangement links TRBV5-1 to TRBJ2-2; TRBD1 might be the D (5 bases). Germline lookup yields CDR1 SGHRS and CDR2 YFSETQ. V gave up 0 bases and J gave up 8 bases, with 8 bases separating them. The CDR3 contains 13 residues. CDR3 coding DNA: TGCGCCAGCAGCTTGGCAGGGTTAGGGGAGCTGTTTTTT. Translated, it gives CASSLAGLGELFF.